The next 11 T cell receptor beta chains were all read from a single sample in a study of control samples from healthy donors and cancer patients. The protocol was immunoSEQ multiplex PCR, while the TCRdb copy is restricted to in-frame clones and leaves out a portion. Here the sample spans about 120,000 clones, approximately 92% being singletons. The sample comprised PBMCs. All receptors derive from an elderly man with head and neck cancer.

V is TRBV6-5 and J is TRBJ1-2; D gene ambiguous. CDR1 is MNHEY and CDR2 is SVGAGI in the germline V gene. Trimming left V 0 bases short and J 0 bases short, with 5 bases between. The CDR3 sequence is 14 residues long. The CDR3 region has the DNA TGTGCCAGCAGTTACTCCTCGGCTAACTATGGCTACACCTTC. Its protein is CASSYSSANYGYTF.

The gene calls are TRBV5-1 and TRBJ1-1; 9 bases line up with TRBD1. The CDR3 is 16 residues long. The germline V gene encodes CDR1 SGHRS and CDR2 YFSETQ. V lost 4 bases, J lost 1 base, and 8 bases stayed unmatched. CDR3 region: CASSEGQGGWNTEAFF. CDR3 nucleotide sequence: TGCGCCAGCAGCGAGGGACAGGGTGGATGGAACACTGAAGCTTTCTTT.

J is TRBJ1-5 and V is TRBV12-5, with 8 bases identical to TRBD1. Germline lookup yields CDR1 LGHNT and CDR2 FRNRAP. This CDR3 spans 16 amino acids. Losses at the gene ends were 0 bases for V and 4 bases for J; bases not matched to a gene: 5. CDR3 bases: TGTGCTAGTGGTTTGGTACCAGGGGGCGGAAATCAGCCCCAGCATTTT. It encodes CASGLVPGGGNQPQHF.

The chain employs TRBV7-8 and TRBJ1-4; D gene ambiguous. Trimming shortened V by 2 bases and J by 8 bases, and 15 bases separated the two germline ends. CDR1 and CDR2 (germline): SGHVS, FQNEAQ. The length of the CDR3 is 15 residues. The CDR3 sequence: CASSLRGFSEEKLFF. CDR3 bases: TGTGCCAGCAGCTTAAGAGGGTTTAGCGAGGAAAAACTGTTTTTT.

The V call is TRBV3-1 (or the pseudogene TRBV3-2), the J call TRBJ2-3; D not certain. Trimming stripped 8 bases from V and 0 bases from J, with 15 bases between. The germline gives CDR1 LGHDT, CDR2 YNNKEL (reference sequence). The CDR3 loop spans 15 amino acids. The CDR3 sequence: CASCRNPTSTDTQYF. CDR3 bases: TGTGCCAGCTGCAGAAACCCCACTAGCACAGATACGCAGTATTTT.

The chain is built from TRBV18 and TRBJ2-2; 10 nucleotides align to TRBD2. Germline V gene data show CDR1 as KGHSH and CDR2 as LQKENI. J was trimmed by 6 bases and V by 2 bases; bases with no gene match: 3. This CDR3 spans 15 amino acids. CDR3 amino acids: CASSPVLAGAGELFF. CDR3 DNA: TGTGCCAGCTCACCAGTGCTAGCGGGGGCCGGGGAGCTGTTTTTT. The whole variable domain, remainder taken from reference TRBV18 and TRBJ2-2, is NAGVMQNPRHLVRRRGQEARLRCSPMKGHSHVYWYRQLPEEGLKFMVYLQKENIIDESGMPKERFSAEFPKEGPSILRIQQVVRGDSAAYFCASSPVLAGAGELFFGEGSRLTVL.

V and J are TRBV9 and TRBJ2-7; 7 bases map to TRBD2. This CDR3 is 15 amino acids long. J was trimmed by 0 bases and V by 0 bases; bases with no gene match: 3. Germline V lookup: CDR1 SGDLS, CDR2 YYNGEE. CDR3 loop: CASSVGASGSYEQYF. The CDR3 nucleotides read TGTGCCAGCAGCGTAGGGGCTAGCGGCTCCTACGAGCAGTACTTC.

The chain is built from TRBV18 and TRBJ2-7; D unclear. This CDR3 is 11 amino acids long. The germline V and J ends were trimmed by 5 bases and 5 bases, with 7 bases remaining between them. Germline V gene lookup returns CDR1 KGHSH and CDR2 LQKENI. The CDR3 region is CASSVRDEQYF. In DNA form, the CDR3 reads TGTGCCAGCTCAGTCCGGGACGAGCAGTACTTC.

The J gene is TRBJ2-7, the V gene TRBV7-2; no definite D call. In germline, CDR1 is SGHTA, CDR2 FQGNSA. The CDR3 covers 14 residues. V lost 0 bases, J lost 5 bases, and 11 bases lay in between. CDR3 sequence reads: CASSLAWGEDEQYF. CDR3 nucleotide sequence: TGTGCCAGCAGCTTAGCGTGGGGTGAGGACGAGCAGTACTTC. Full variable domain (remainder filled in from reference TRBV7-2 and TRBJ2-7): GAGVSQSPSNKVTEKGKDVELRCDPISGHTALYWYRQSLGQGLEFLIYFQGNSAPDKSGLPSDRFSAERTGGSVSTLTIQRTQQEDSAVYLCASSLAWGEDEQYFGPGTRLTVT.

The chain recombines TRBV6-1 with TRBJ1-5; no clear D. The CDR3 consists of 15 residues. CDR1 and CDR2 (germline): MNHNS, SASEGT. Trimming shortened V by 3 bases and J by 4 bases, and 13 bases separated the two germline ends. CDR3 loop: CASSDTTTRNQPQHF. CDR3 DNA sequence: TGTGCCAGCAGTGACACGACAACTCGGAATCAGCCCCAGCATTTT.

The chain joins TRBV5-1 to TRBJ1-1; perhaps TRBD1 as D (5 bases). The V and J ends lost 3 bases and 0 bases respectively, with 15 bases between them. Germline V gene data show CDR1 as SGHRS and CDR2 as YFSETQ. The CDR3 has 16 amino acids. The CDR3 reads CASSSTPRGMNTEAFF. The CDR3 coding sequence is TGCGCCAGCAGCTCGACACCAAGGGGAATGAACACTGAAGCTTTCTTT.